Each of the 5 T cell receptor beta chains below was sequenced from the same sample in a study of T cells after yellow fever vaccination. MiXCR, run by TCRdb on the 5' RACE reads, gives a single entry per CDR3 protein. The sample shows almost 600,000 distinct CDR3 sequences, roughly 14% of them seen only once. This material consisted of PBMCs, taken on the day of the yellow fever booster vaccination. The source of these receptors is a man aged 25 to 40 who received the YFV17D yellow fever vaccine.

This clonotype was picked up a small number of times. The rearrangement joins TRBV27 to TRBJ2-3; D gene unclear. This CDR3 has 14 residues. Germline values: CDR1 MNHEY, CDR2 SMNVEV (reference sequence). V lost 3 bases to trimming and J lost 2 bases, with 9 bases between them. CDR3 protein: CASSLMGNTDTQYF. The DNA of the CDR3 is TGTGCCAGCAGTTTGATGGGGAACACAGATACGCAGTATTTT.

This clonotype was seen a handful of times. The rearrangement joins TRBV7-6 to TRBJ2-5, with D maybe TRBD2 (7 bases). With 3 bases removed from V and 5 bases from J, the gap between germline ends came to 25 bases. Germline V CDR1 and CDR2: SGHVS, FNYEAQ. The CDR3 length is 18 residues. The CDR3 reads CASSLSTPSLGGLETQYF. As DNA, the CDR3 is TGTGCCAGCAGCTTGAGCACCCCTTCGTTGGGGGGGCTTGAGACCCAGTACTTC.

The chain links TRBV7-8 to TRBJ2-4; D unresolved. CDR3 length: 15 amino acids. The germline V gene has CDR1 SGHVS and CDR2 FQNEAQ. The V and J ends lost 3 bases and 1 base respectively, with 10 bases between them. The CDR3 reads CASSLERWAKNIQYF. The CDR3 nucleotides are TGTGCCAGCAGCTTGGAGCGCTGGGCCAAAAACATTCAGTACTTC.

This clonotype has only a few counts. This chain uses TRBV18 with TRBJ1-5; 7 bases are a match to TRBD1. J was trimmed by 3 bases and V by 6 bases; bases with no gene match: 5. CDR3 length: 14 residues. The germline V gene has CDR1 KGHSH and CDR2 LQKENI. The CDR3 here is CASSRDSYNQPQHF. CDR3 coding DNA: TGTGCCAGCTCCCGGGACAGCTACAATCAGCCCCAGCATTTT.

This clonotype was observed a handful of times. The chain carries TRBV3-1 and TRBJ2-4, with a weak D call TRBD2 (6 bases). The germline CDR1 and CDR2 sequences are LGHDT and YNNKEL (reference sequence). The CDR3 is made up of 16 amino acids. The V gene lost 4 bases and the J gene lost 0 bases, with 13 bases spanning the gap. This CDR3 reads CASSPLGRIAKNIQYF. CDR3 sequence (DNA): TGTGCCAGCAGCCCCCTTGGGAGGATAGCCAAAAACATTCAGTACTTC.